This T cell receptor (beta chain) was recorded in a study of prognosis after radiotherapy for stage I lung cancer. The wider study: The authors enrolled stage I non-small cell lung cancer patients between 2018 and January 2019. Operability status for all non-small cell lung cancer patients was recorded as medically inoperable.

Starting from genomic DNA, TCR beta CDR3 was amplified through two-round multiplex PCR. Primers specific to each TRBV and TRBJ gene were used in first-round PCR. TCRdb processed the multiplex PCR reads anew with MiXCR; each CDR3 protein has one entry. This sample yields about 22,000 distinct CDR3 sequences, of which around two fifths are seen a single time; less than 40% belongs to the top ten. Comments on this clonotype: Antigen: not known.

Overall study findings and caveats: Patients without metastases reportedly showed TRBV and TRBJ gene usage unlike that of patients with metastases.

The CDR3 contains 13 residues. Germline V lookup: CDR1 MNHNS, CDR2 SASEGT. V was trimmed by 3 bases and J by 9 bases, leaving 9 bases between them. This chain uses TRBV6-1 with TRBJ1-6, with a weak D call TRBD1 (5 bases). The receptor's source is a donor aged 50 or older with non-small cell lung cancer. This specimen was PBMCs, taken before or after stereotactic body radiation therapy (not recorded which). CDR3 amino acids: CASSETEFSPLHF. CDR3 DNA: TGTGCCAGCAGTGAGACAGAATTTTCACCCCTCCACTTT.